A single sample is the source of the 22 T cell receptor beta chains below, sequenced in a study of blood T cell dynamics during melanoma immunotherapy. Time point here: week 3, after first cycle of checkpoint inhibitor. Method: immunoSEQ multiplex PCR; TCRdb's copy keeps in-frame clones and lacks some. The repertoire consists of about 4,900 clones, with 85% to 90% occurring once and the leading ten covering approximately 28%. Source: blood, taken from a patient treated with checkpoint blockade. These receptors were obtained from a human donor with melanoma.

The V and J genes are TRBV4-1 and TRBJ2-2, with 8 bases lining up with TRBD1. Trimming removed 5 bases from V and 3 bases from J; junction bases left unmatched: 8. Germline-derived CDR1 and CDR2 are MGHRA and YSYEKL. This CDR3 is built from 16 residues. The CDR3 loop reads CASSRGRGQDTGELFF. Written as DNA, the CDR3 is TGCGCCAGCAGCAGGGGCAGGGGGCAAGACACCGGGGAGCTGTTTTTT.

The chain combines TRBV5-4 with TRBJ1-2; D perhaps matches TRBD1 (6 bases). Germline values: CDR1 SGHNT, CDR2 YYREEE (reference sequence). V lost 0 bases and J 4 bases, leaving 25 bases between the germline ends. The CDR3 sequence is 19 residues long. In nucleotides, the CDR3 is TGTGCCAGCAGCTTGGCCACCGGGAGAAAGGGGGAAGGGGGCTATGGCTACACCTTC. Residues: CASSLATGRKGEGGYGYTF.

The genes are TRBV30 and TRBJ2-5; D is unresolved. The V end was cut by 3 bases, the J end by 9 bases, with 11 bases between. This CDR3 comprises 11 residues. Germline V gives CDR1 GTSNPN, CDR2 SVGIG (reference sequence). The CDR3 spells CAWSPGGPQYF. The DNA of the CDR3 is TGTGCCTGGAGCCCGGGTGGGCCCCAGTACTTC.

The genes are TRBV30 and TRBJ1-2; TRBD1 aligns across 7 bases. Losses at the gene ends were 1 base for V and 6 bases for J; bases not matched to a gene: 11. The length of the CDR3 is 15 residues. The germline V gene has CDR1 GTSNPN and CDR2 SVGIG (reference sequence). In nucleotides, the CDR3 is TGTGCCTGGAGTGGACGGCAGGGGGATTGGAATGGCTACACCTTC. Its translation: CAWSGRQGDWNGYTF.

This clone was seen only once. The V call is TRBV4-3, the J call TRBJ2-4; 7 bases map to TRBD2. Looked up from germline, CDR1 is LGHNA and CDR2 is YSLEER. With V trimmed by 3 bases and J by 0 bases, 8 bases remained unmatched. The CDR3 loop spans 17 amino acids. CDR3 nucleotide sequence: TGCGCCAGCAGCCACGCAAGCGGGGATCTAGCCAAAAACATTCAGTACTTC. Its translation: CASSHASGDLAKNIQYF.

On this clone itself: Other nucleotide sequences from this sample produce the same CDR3. The rearrangement uses TRBV6-6 and TRBJ1-1; 7 nucleotides align to TRBD1. V shed 2 bases, J shed 11 bases, and the junction held 11 bases outside the gene matches. CDR3 size: 14 residues. CDR1 and CDR2 (germline): MNHNY, SVGAGI (reference sequence). The CDR3 spells CASSYADWTGEAFF. The CDR3 bases are TGTGCCAGCAGTTACGCCGACTGGACAGGCGAGGCTTTCTTT.

This clone is categorized as medium-sized (0.01 to 0.1%). The chain links TRBV30 to TRBJ2-3; possible D gene TRBD1, 5 bases. Germline V gene sequence: CDR1 GTSNPN, CDR2 SVGIG (reference sequence). The CDR3 length is 13 residues. The germline V and J ends were trimmed by 0 bases and 4 bases, with 8 bases remaining between them. DNA of the CDR3: TGTGCCTGGAGTGTACAACAGGCAGATACGCAGTATTTT. It translates to CAWSVQQADTQYF.

V usage is TRBV7-2 and J usage is TRBJ2-1; no definite D call. Between the trimmed V and J ends, which lost 6 bases and 8 bases, there was a span of 11 bases. The length of the CDR3 is 12 residues. Germline CDR1 SGHTA, CDR2 FQGNSA. CDR3: CASSEGWDEQFF. The DNA of the CDR3 is TGTGCCAGCAGTGAAGGATGGGATGAGCAGTTCTTC.

Worth noting for this clone: In the same sample, other DNA sequences code for this CDR3. This chain connects TRBV6-5 to TRBJ1-4; D not resolved. The CDR3 sequence is 13 residues long. Trimming took 0 bases from V and 14 from J, leaving 13 bases between them. CDR1 and CDR2 from the germline V gene are MNHEY and SVGAGI. As DNA, the CDR3 is TGTGCCAGCAGTTACTCAAAGTACGGAAAGCTGTTTTTT. This encodes CASSYSKYGKLFF.

This chain joins TRBV5-6 and TRBJ2-7; 11 bases are a match to TRBD2. J gave up 1 base and V 3 bases, and 9 bases lay outside the gene matches. CDR1 and CDR2 from the germline V gene are SGHDT and YYEEEE. The CDR3 spans 17 residues. CDR3 sequence (DNA): TGTGCCAGCAGCTATTTCGGACTAGCGGGTCCATCCTACGAGCAGTACTTC. This encodes CASSYFGLAGPSYEQYF.

The chain recombines TRBV5-1 with TRBJ2-5, with a possible D match to TRBD1 (7 bases). Germline values: CDR1 SGHRS, CDR2 YFSETQ. Trimming pared 4 bases from V and 2 bases from J, leaving 12 bases between. The CDR3 runs 14 residues. The DNA of the CDR3 is TGCGCCAGCAGCCTCTCAGGGGGGCAAGAGACCCAGTACTTC. It translates to CASSLSGGQETQYF. Complete variable domain (other parts from reference TRBV5-1 and TRBJ2-5): KAGVTQTPRYLIKTRGQQVTLSCSPISGHRSVSWYQQTPGQGLQFLFEYFSETQRNKGNFPGRFSGRQFSNSRSEMNVSTLELGDSALYLCASSLSGGQETQYFGPGTRLLVL.

V gene TRBV11-3 combines with J gene TRBJ2-1, with 10 nucleotides matching TRBD1. The length of the CDR3 is 14 residues. Germline V gives CDR1 SGHNT, CDR2 YENEEA. After removal of 5 bases from V and 4 bases from J, the junction contained 2 bases not matched to a gene. This CDR3 reads CASSRQGAYNEQFF. CDR3 bases: TGTGCCAGCAGCAGACAGGGGGCGTACAATGAGCAGTTCTTC.

J is TRBJ1-2 and V is TRBV11-3, with a tentative D call TRBD1 (5 bases). The CDR3 has 15 residues. Germline CDR1 reads SGHNT; CDR2 reads YENEEA. V was pared by 7 bases and J by 4 bases, with 19 bases between. The CDR3 DNA is TGTGCCAGCACCCCCCGGGGCACGGAGACCTATGGCTACACCTTC. Its translation: CASTPRGTETYGYTF.

This sequence joins TRBV10-1 and TRBJ2-1; 8 bases fit TRBD2. The V segment lost 2 bases and the J segment 5 bases; nucleotides outside the gene matches: 8. In germline, CDR1 is WNHNN, CDR2 SYGVQD (reference sequence). This CDR3 spans 16 amino acids. CDR3 bases: TGCGCCAGCAGTGAGGAGGCCGGGACTAGAAACAATGAGCAGTTCTTC. The encoded protein is CASSEEAGTRNNEQFF.

The V call is TRBV5-6, the J call TRBJ1-1; a possible D gene is TRBD1 (6 bases). The CDR3 is made up of 16 amino acids. Germline CDR1 is SGHDT and CDR2 is YYEEEE. The germline V and J ends were trimmed by 2 bases and 0 bases, with 14 bases remaining between them. The CDR3 region has the DNA TGTGCCAGCAGCTTCATGGGGGGCTCTATGAACACTGAAGCTTTCTTT. Its translation: CASSFMGGSMNTEAFF. The whole variable domain, filled in from reference TRBV5-6 and TRBJ1-1, reads DAGVTQSPTHLIKTRGQQVTLRCSPKSGHDTVSWYQQALGQGPQFIFQYYEEEERQRGNFPDRFSGHQFPNYSSELNVNALLLGDSALYLCASSFMGGSMNTEAFFGQGTRLTVV.

This clone was recorded only once. The chain carries TRBV2 and TRBJ1-2; no reliable D call. The CDR3 contains 14 residues. CDR1 is SNHLY and CDR2 is FYNNEI in the germline V gene. Between the trimmed V and J ends, which lost 2 bases and 7 bases, there was a span of 14 bases. DNA for the CDR3: TGTGCCAGCAGTGAACAGGCCCCTGGTAGTGGCTACACCTTC. Translated: CASSEQAPGSGYTF.

The rearrangement joins TRBV30 to TRBJ2-3; 9 positions match TRBD1. This CDR3 comprises 15 residues. V dropped 4 bases and J dropped 4; count of bases not matched to a gene: 9. CDR1 is GTSNPN and CDR2 is SVGIG in the germline V gene (reference sequence). CDR3 loop: CAWTTGQGPADTQYF. The CDR3 DNA sequence: TGTGCCTGGACCACGGGACAGGGCCCTGCAGATACGCAGTATTTT.

This rearrangement joins TRBV9 to TRBJ2-1; 11 nucleotides align to TRBD2. The germline gives CDR1 SGDLS, CDR2 YYNGEE. After removal of 6 bases from V and 4 bases from J, the junction contained 3 bases not matched to a gene. CDR3 length equals 14 residues. DNA of the CDR3: TGTGCCAGCACCTTAGCGGGAGGGTACAATGAGCAGTTCTTC. Translation gives CASTLAGGYNEQFF.

This clone showed up just once. The chain joins TRBV19 to TRBJ2-1; 7 bases are shared with TRBD2. With V trimmed by 5 bases and J by 1 base, 14 bases remained unmatched. CDR1 and CDR2 (germline): LNHDA, SQIVND (reference sequence). The CDR3 consists of 18 residues. CDR3 loop: CASSAGRLAALSYNEQFF. CDR3 DNA sequence: TGTGCCAGTAGTGCGGGGCGTCTAGCGGCCCTATCCTACAATGAGCAGTTCTTC.

The chain uses TRBV11-3 and TRBJ1-2; weak D call: TRBD1 (5 bases). V lost 3 bases and J lost 4, with 12 bases in between. The germline V gene has CDR1 SGHNT and CDR2 YENEEA. This CDR3 spans 14 amino acids. CDR3 region: CASSFGTDFYGYTF. The DNA for the CDR3 is TGTGCCAGCAGCTTCGGGACGGACTTCTATGGCTACACCTTC.

The chain carries TRBV29-1 and TRBJ2-1, with 8 bases lining up with TRBD2. Unmatched junction bases numbered 3, after V lost 2 bases and J lost 6 bases. CDR1 is SQVTM, CDR2 ANQGSEA, per germline. The CDR3 is 13 amino acids. The CDR3 nucleotides are TGCAGCGTTGAAAGCGGGAGATCCAATGAGCAGTTCTTC. Translated, it gives CSVESGRSNEQFF.

The rearrangement links TRBV29-1 to TRBJ2-5; D remains ambiguous. The CDR3 covers 13 residues. The germline gives CDR1 SQVTM, CDR2 ANQGSEA. The germline V and J ends were trimmed by 4 bases and 5 bases, with 14 bases remaining between them. CDR3 in amino acids: CSVGTPNPETQYF. In DNA, the CDR3 is TGCAGCGTTGGCACACCTAACCCCGAGACCCAGTACTTC.